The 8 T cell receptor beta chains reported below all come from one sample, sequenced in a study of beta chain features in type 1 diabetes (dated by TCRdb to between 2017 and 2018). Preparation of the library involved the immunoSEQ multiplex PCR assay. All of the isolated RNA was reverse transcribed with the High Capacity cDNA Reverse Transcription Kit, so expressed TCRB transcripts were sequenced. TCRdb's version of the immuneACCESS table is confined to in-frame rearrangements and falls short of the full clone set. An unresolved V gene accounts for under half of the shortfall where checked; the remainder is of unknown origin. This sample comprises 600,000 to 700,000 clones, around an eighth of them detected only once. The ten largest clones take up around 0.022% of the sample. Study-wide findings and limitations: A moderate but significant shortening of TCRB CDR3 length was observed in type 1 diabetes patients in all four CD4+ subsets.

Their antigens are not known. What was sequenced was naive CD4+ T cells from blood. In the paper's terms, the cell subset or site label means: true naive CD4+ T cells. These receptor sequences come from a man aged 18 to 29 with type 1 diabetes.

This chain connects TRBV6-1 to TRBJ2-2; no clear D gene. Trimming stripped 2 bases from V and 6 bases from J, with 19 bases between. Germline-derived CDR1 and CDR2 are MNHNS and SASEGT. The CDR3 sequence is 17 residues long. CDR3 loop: CASSEYGRSSGAGELFF. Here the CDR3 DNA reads TGTGCCAGCAGTGAATATGGTAGATCCTCAGGCGCCGGGGAGCTGTTTTTT.

CDR3 DNA: TGTGCCAGCTCCACGGATGGCTACGAGCAGTACTTC. It encodes CASSTDGYEQYF. This chain links TRBV18 with TRBJ2-7; D ambiguous. Germline values: CDR1 KGHSH, CDR2 LQKENI. CDR3 length equals 12 residues. Trimming pared 6 bases from V and 3 bases from J, leaving 9 bases between. Filled out from reference TRBV18 and TRBJ2-7, the complete variable domain reads NAGVMQNPRHLVRRRGQEARLRCSPMKGHSHVYWYRQLPEEGLKFMVYLQKENIIDESGMPKERFSAEFPKEGPSILRIQQVVRGDSAAYFCASSTDGYEQYFGPGTRLTVT.

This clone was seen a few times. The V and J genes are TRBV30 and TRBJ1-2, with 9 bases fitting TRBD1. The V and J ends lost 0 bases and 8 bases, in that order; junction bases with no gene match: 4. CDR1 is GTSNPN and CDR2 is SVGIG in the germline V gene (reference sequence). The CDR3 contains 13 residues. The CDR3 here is CAWSVGQGTGYTF. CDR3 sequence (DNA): TGTGCCTGGAGTGTAGGACAGGGGACGGGCTACACCTTC.

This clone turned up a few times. The CDR3, as DNA: TGTGCCAGCATTAAGATAGGCGGGACTAGCGGGGGCATCTCCTACGAGCAGTACTTC. Amino acids: CASIKIGGTSGGISYEQYF. The chain couples TRBV6-8 to TRBJ2-7; TRBD2 agrees at 14 bases. The V and J ends lost 7 bases and 0 bases, in that order; junction bases with no gene match: 14. Germline assignment: CDR1 MNHGY and CDR2 SAAAGT. The CDR3 is 19 amino acids.

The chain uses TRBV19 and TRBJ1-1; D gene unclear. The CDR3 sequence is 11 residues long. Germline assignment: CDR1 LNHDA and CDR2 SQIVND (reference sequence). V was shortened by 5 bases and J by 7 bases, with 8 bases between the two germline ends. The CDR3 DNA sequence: TGTGCCAGTAGTGGTGGGAGTGAAGCTTTCTTT. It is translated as CASSGGSEAFF.

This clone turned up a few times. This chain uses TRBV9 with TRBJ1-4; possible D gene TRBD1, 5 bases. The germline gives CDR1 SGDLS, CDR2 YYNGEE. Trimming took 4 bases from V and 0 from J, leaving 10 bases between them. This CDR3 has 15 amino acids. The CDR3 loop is CASSIRTSTNEKLFF. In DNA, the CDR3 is TGTGCCAGCAGCATTAGGACATCAACTAATGAAAAACTGTTTTTT.

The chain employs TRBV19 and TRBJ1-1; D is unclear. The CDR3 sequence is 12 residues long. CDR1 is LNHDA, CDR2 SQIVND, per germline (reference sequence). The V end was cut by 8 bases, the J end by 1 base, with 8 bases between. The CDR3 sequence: CASLRRNTEAFF. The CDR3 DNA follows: TGTGCCAGTTTACGTCGGAACACTGAAGCTTTCTTT.

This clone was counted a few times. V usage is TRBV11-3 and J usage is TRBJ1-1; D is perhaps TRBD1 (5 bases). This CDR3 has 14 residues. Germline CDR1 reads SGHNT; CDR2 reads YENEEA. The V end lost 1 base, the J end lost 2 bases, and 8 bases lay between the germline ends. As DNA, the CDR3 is TGTGCCAGCAGCTTAGGAGGGGTAAACACTGAAGCTTTCTTT. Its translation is CASSLGGVNTEAFF. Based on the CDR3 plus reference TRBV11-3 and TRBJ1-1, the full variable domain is EAGVVQSPRYKIIEKKQPVAFWCNPISGHNTLYWYLQNLGQGPELLIRYENEEAVDDSQLPKDRFSAERLKGVDSTLKIQPAELGDSAVYLCASSLGGVNTEAFFGQGTRLTVV.